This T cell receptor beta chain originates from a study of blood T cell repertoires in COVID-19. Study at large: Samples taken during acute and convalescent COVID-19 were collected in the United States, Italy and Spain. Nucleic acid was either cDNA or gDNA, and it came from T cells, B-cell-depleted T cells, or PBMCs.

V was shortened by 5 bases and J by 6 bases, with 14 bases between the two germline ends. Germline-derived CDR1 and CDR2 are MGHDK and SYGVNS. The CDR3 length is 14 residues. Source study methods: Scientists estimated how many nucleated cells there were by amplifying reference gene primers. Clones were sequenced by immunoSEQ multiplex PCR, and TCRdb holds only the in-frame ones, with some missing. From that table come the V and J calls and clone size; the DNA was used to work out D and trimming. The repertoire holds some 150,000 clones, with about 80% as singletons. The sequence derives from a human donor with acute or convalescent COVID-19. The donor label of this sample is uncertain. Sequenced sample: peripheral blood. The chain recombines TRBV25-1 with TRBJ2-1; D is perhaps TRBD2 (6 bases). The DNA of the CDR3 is TGTGCCAGCAGTCCCCACGTGGGGGGCAATGAGCAGTTCTTC. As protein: CASSPHVGGNEQFF.